The rows below give T cell receptor beta chains drawn from one sample of a study of blood T cell repertoires in COVID-19. Assay used: immunoSEQ multiplex PCR; TCRdb lists only in-frame clones, some missing. Of under 300,000 clones in the sample, about 83% are singletons; the top ten hold 5% to 6%. Source material: peripheral blood. These receptors all come from a man aged 80 or over with acute or convalescent COVID-19. CDR3s include the opening cysteine and the closing phenylalanine or tryptophan. A D gene is named only where the DNA matches it firmly. Not all rows give a size; the values are once, few, many and, for expanded clones, a class.

cdr3_length: 11
v_call: TRBV12-3/TRBV12-4
d_call: TRBD1
j_call: TRBJ2-4
clone_size: .
cdr3_nt: TGTGCCAGCAGTCTGGACAGGGGACGGTACTTC
cdr3_aa: CASSLDRGRYF

cdr3_length: 16
v_call: TRBV6-4
d_call: TRBD2
j_call: TRBJ2-1
clone_size: .
cdr3_nt: TGTGCCAGCAGTGACCTAGCGGGACGGTCCTACAATGAGCAGTTCTTC
cdr3_aa: CASSDLAGRSYNEQFF

cdr3_length: 14
v_call: TRBV18
d_call: TRBD2
j_call: TRBJ2-3
clone_size: .
cdr3_nt: TGTGCCAGCTCACCTAGCGGGAGAGGCGATACGCAGTATTTT
cdr3_aa: CASSPSGRGDTQYF

cdr3_length: 13
v_call: TRBV30
d_call: TRBD1
j_call: TRBJ1-6
clone_size: .
cdr3_nt: TGTGCCTGGGAAACGGACAGGGGTTCACCCCTCCACTTT
cdr3_aa: CAWETDRGSPLHF

cdr3_length: 15
v_call: TRBV11-2
d_call: TRBD2
j_call: TRBJ2-5
clone_size: .
cdr3_nt: TGTGCCAGCCGACCGAGCGGGAGCGGGGTGGGGACCCAGTACTTC
cdr3_aa: CASRPSGSGVGTQYF

cdr3_length: 16
v_call: TRBV5-6
d_call: .
j_call: TRBJ2-2
clone_size: many
cdr3_nt: TGTGCCAGCAGCTTTCGGGACACACGCAACACCGGGGAGCTGTTTTTT
cdr3_aa: CASSFRDTRNTGELFF

cdr3_length: 16
v_call: TRBV19
d_call: TRBD1
j_call: TRBJ2-1
clone_size: .
cdr3_nt: TGTGCCAGTAGTAGCCGGACAGGGCTCCCCTACAATGAGCAGTTCTTC
cdr3_aa: CASSSRTGLPYNEQFF

cdr3_length: 15
v_call: TRBV2
d_call: TRBD2
j_call: TRBJ2-7
clone_size: .
cdr3_nt: TGTGCCAGCAAGCGACTAGCGGGGTCAGGGGGCGAGCAGTACTTC
cdr3_aa: CASKRLAGSGGEQYF

cdr3_length: 13
v_call: TRBV18
d_call: .
j_call: TRBJ2-5
clone_size: .
cdr3_nt: TGTGCCAGCTCACCGGGCGCTGGTGAGACCCAGTACTTC
cdr3_aa: CASSPGAGETQYF

cdr3_length: 17
v_call: TRBV5-1
d_call: TRBD2
j_call: TRBJ2-1
clone_size: .
cdr3_nt: TGCGCCAGCAGCTTGGCCCTACTAGCGGGGGGCCAGAATGAGCAGTTCTTC
cdr3_aa: CASSLALLAGGQNEQFF

cdr3_length: 15
v_call: TRBV6-2/TRBV6-3
d_call: .
j_call: TRBJ2-3
clone_size: .
cdr3_nt: TGTGCCAGCAGACCTCAGGGCCTTAGCACAGATACGCAGTATTTT
cdr3_aa: CASRPQGLSTDTQYF

cdr3_length: 15
v_call: TRBV19
d_call: TRBD2
j_call: TRBJ2-7
clone_size: .
cdr3_nt: TGTGCCAGTAGCCTGGCTAGCGGTGATCGCTACGAGCAGTACTTC
cdr3_aa: CASSLASGDRYEQYF

cdr3_length: 15
v_call: TRBV18
d_call: .
j_call: TRBJ2-7
clone_size: .
cdr3_nt: TGTGCCAGCTCACCACGAGGTGGAAAAGGACTCGAGCAGTACTTC
cdr3_aa: CASSPRGGKGLEQYF

cdr3_length: 14
v_call: TRBV28
d_call: .
j_call: TRBJ1-2
clone_size: once
cdr3_nt: TGTGCCAGCAGTTTATGGACAACTAACTATGGCTACACCTTC
cdr3_aa: CASSLWTTNYGYTF

cdr3_length: 12
v_call: TRBV7-2
d_call: .
j_call: TRBJ2-3
clone_size: once
cdr3_nt: TGTGCCAGCAGCCTTTACACAGATACGCAGTATTTT
cdr3_aa: CASSLYTDTQYF

cdr3_length: 13
v_call: TRBV24-1
d_call: .
j_call: TRBJ2-2
clone_size: .
cdr3_nt: TGTGCCACCTCTGACTTATACACCGGGGAGCTGTTTTTT
cdr3_aa: CATSDLYTGELFF

cdr3_length: 15
v_call: TRBV6-5
d_call: TRBD1
j_call: TRBJ1-6
clone_size: .
cdr3_nt: TGTGCCGCATTGTCGGGGACAGGCTATAATTCACCCCTCCACTTT
cdr3_aa: CAALSGTGYNSPLHF

cdr3_length: 14
v_call: TRBV5-4
d_call: .
j_call: TRBJ2-5
clone_size: once
cdr3_nt: TGTGCCAGCAGCTTGCAAGCGGTAGAAGAGACCCAGTACTTC
cdr3_aa: CASSLQAVEETQYF

cdr3_length: 12
v_call: TRBV29-1
d_call: .
j_call: TRBJ2-2
clone_size: few
cdr3_nt: TGCAGCGGGCGTAGAGGCACCGGGGAGCTGTTTTTT
cdr3_aa: CSGRRGTGELFF

cdr3_length: 16
v_call: TRBV3-1/TRBV3-2
d_call: TRBD1
j_call: TRBJ2-2
clone_size: .
cdr3_nt: TGTGCCAGCAGCCGGCGGACAGGGGACAACACCGGGGAGCTGTTTTTT
cdr3_aa: CASSRRTGDNTGELFF

cdr3_length: 15
v_call: TRBV6-5
d_call: .
j_call: TRBJ1-5
clone_size: .
cdr3_nt: TGTGCCAGCAGCCCAGAGGGTCCTAGAAATCAGCCCCAGCATTTT
cdr3_aa: CASSPEGPRNQPQHF

cdr3_length: 16
v_call: TRBV28
d_call: TRBD1
j_call: TRBJ1-4
clone_size: .
cdr3_nt: TGTGCCAGCAGTAATTACAGGGGGCGACCTAATGAAAAACTGTTTTTT
cdr3_aa: CASSNYRGRPNEKLFF

cdr3_length: 16
v_call: TRBV19
d_call: TRBD1
j_call: TRBJ1-5
clone_size: .
cdr3_nt: TGTGCCAGTAGTATAAGGTATGGGACAGTTAATCAGCCCCAGCATTTT
cdr3_aa: CASSIRYGTVNQPQHF

cdr3_length: 15
v_call: TRBV15
d_call: .
j_call: TRBJ1-4
clone_size: .
cdr3_nt: TGTGCCACCAGCACGTGGGCCACCAGCAATGAAAAACTGTTTTTT
cdr3_aa: CATSTWATSNEKLFF

cdr3_length: 15
v_call: TRBV28
d_call: .
j_call: TRBJ2-1
clone_size: .
cdr3_nt: TGTGCCAGCAGTTTATTTCCTAGTAGGCCCAATGAGCAGTTCTTC
cdr3_aa: CASSLFPSRPNEQFF

cdr3_length: 15
v_call: TRBV3-1/TRBV3-2
d_call: TRBD1
j_call: TRBJ1-6
clone_size: .
cdr3_nt: TGTGCCAGCAGCGCGAGGACAGGGGATAATTCACCCCTCCACTTT
cdr3_aa: CASSARTGDNSPLHF

cdr3_length: 14
v_call: TRBV18
d_call: TRBD1
j_call: TRBJ1-5
clone_size: .
cdr3_nt: TGTGCCAGCTCAGCAGGGGGTATGAATCAGCCCCAGCATTTT
cdr3_aa: CASSAGGMNQPQHF

cdr3_length: 17
v_call: TRBV3-1/TRBV3-2
d_call: TRBD1
j_call: TRBJ2-7
clone_size: once
cdr3_nt: TGTGCCAGCAGCCAAGATGTTACAGGGGCCCGCGCTGACAAGCAGTACTTC
cdr3_aa: CASSQDVTGARADKQYF

cdr3_length: 16
v_call: TRBV2
d_call: TRBD1
j_call: TRBJ2-1
clone_size: .
cdr3_nt: TGTGCCAGCAGTGTCGGGACAGAAGATTTCTACAATGAGCAGTTCTTC
cdr3_aa: CASSVGTEDFYNEQFF

cdr3_length: 15
v_call: TRBV27
d_call: .
j_call: TRBJ1-5
clone_size: few
cdr3_nt: TGTGCCAGCAGTTTAACAACTAATAGCAATCAGCCCCAGCATTTT
cdr3_aa: CASSLTTNSNQPQHF

cdr3_length: 20
v_call: TRBV24-1
d_call: TRBD1
j_call: TRBJ2-6
clone_size: .
cdr3_nt: TGTGCCACCAGTGGTAGGGACAGGGGGCCTTCTTCCTCTGGGGCCAACGTCCTGACTTTC
cdr3_aa: CATSGRDRGPSSSGANVLTF

cdr3_length: 14
v_call: TRBV5-1
d_call: TRBD1
j_call: TRBJ2-7
clone_size: .
cdr3_nt: TGCGCCAGCAGCCGAGGACAGGCCGGTATAAGGCAGTACTTC
cdr3_aa: CASSRGQAGIRQYF

cdr3_length: 16
v_call: TRBV4-1
d_call: TRBD2
j_call: TRBJ2-3
clone_size: .
cdr3_nt: TGCGCCAGCAGCCAACTAGCGGGGGGTTACACAGATACGCAGTATTTT
cdr3_aa: CASSQLAGGYTDTQYF

cdr3_length: 16
v_call: TRBV5-4
d_call: TRBD2
j_call: TRBJ2-3
clone_size: .
cdr3_nt: TGTGCCAGCAGCTCAAGACTAGCGGGAGTTGCAGATACGCAGTATTTT
cdr3_aa: CASSSRLAGVADTQYF

cdr3_length: 15
v_call: TRBV30
d_call: .
j_call: TRBJ1-3
clone_size: .
cdr3_nt: TGTGCCTGGAGGAAGGAGGGGCTTAGTGGAAACACCATATATTTT
cdr3_aa: CAWRKEGLSGNTIYF

cdr3_length: 13
v_call: TRBV11-2
d_call: .
j_call: TRBJ2-7
clone_size: .
cdr3_nt: TGTGCCAGCAGCGCCCAGCTTAGGGGCGAGCAGTACTTC
cdr3_aa: CASSAQLRGEQYF

cdr3_length: 14
v_call: TRBV11-2
d_call: .
j_call: TRBJ2-1
clone_size: once
cdr3_nt: TGTGCCAGCAGCTTACGGACAGCCTTAAATGAGCAGTTCTTC
cdr3_aa: CASSLRTALNEQFF

cdr3_length: 15
v_call: TRBV28
d_call: TRBD2
j_call: TRBJ2-6
clone_size: .
cdr3_nt: TGTGCCAGCAGTTTGGGGGGGACTGGGGCCAACGTCCTGACTTTC
cdr3_aa: CASSLGGTGANVLTF

cdr3_length: 16
v_call: TRBV6-2/TRBV6-3
d_call: .
j_call: TRBJ2-3
clone_size: .
cdr3_nt: TGTGCCAGCAGTTACTCGAGTGGGAGTTACACAGATACGCAGTATTTT
cdr3_aa: CASSYSSGSYTDTQYF

cdr3_length: 17
v_call: TRBV28
d_call: TRBD1
j_call: TRBJ1-2
clone_size: .
cdr3_nt: TGTGCCAGCAGTCCGACTCACAGGGGGCGCCCAATCTATGGCTACACCTTC
cdr3_aa: CASSPTHRGRPIYGYTF

cdr3_length: 14
v_call: TRBV7-9
d_call: .
j_call: TRBJ1-6
clone_size: .
cdr3_nt: TGTGCCAGCAGCTCGGGGGGCAGGGATTCACCCCTCCACTTT
cdr3_aa: CASSSGGRDSPLHF

cdr3_length: 12
v_call: TRBV18
d_call: .
j_call: TRBJ2-3
clone_size: once
cdr3_nt: TGTGCCAGCTCACCAACTACAGATACGCAGTATTTT
cdr3_aa: CASSPTTDTQYF

cdr3_length: 14
v_call: TRBV10-3
d_call: .
j_call: TRBJ1-2
clone_size: .
cdr3_nt: TGTGCCATCAGTGGCAGCGTCCCTAACTATGGCTACACCTTC
cdr3_aa: CAISGSVPNYGYTF

cdr3_length: 14
v_call: TRBV24-1
d_call: .
j_call: TRBJ1-2
clone_size: .
cdr3_nt: TGTGCCACCAGTGATTTGCAACAGAACTATGGCTACACCTTC
cdr3_aa: CATSDLQQNYGYTF

cdr3_length: 13
v_call: TRBV6-5
d_call: .
j_call: TRBJ1-6
clone_size: .
cdr3_nt: TGTGCCACCATTACAGGGTTTAATTCACCCCTCCACTTT
cdr3_aa: CATITGFNSPLHF

cdr3_length: 14
v_call: TRBV5-1
d_call: .
j_call: TRBJ1-6
clone_size: .
cdr3_nt: TGCGCCAGCAGTTTGAACCAGGGGAATTCACCCCTCCACTTT
cdr3_aa: CASSLNQGNSPLHF

cdr3_length: 16
v_call: TRBV19
d_call: .
j_call: TRBJ1-6
clone_size: once
cdr3_nt: TGTGCCAGTAGTATAACAGTCCACTCCTATAATTCACCCCTCCACTTT
cdr3_aa: CASSITVHSYNSPLHF

cdr3_length: 15
v_call: TRBV6-4
d_call: TRBD2
j_call: TRBJ2-2
clone_size: once
cdr3_nt: TGTGCCAGCAGTGACCCGACTAGCCCCGACGGGGAGCTGTTTTTT
cdr3_aa: CASSDPTSPDGELFF

cdr3_length: 15
v_call: TRBV5-4
d_call: TRBD2
j_call: TRBJ2-1
clone_size: .
cdr3_nt: TGTGCCAGCAGCTTGGCGTTAGCGGGGGGGCGGGAGCAGTTCTTC
cdr3_aa: CASSLALAGGREQFF

cdr3_length: 17
v_call: TRBV5-1
d_call: TRBD1
j_call: TRBJ2-1
clone_size: many
cdr3_nt: TGCGCCAGCAGCCCCCAACCCGGACAGGGGGCGGTCAATGAGCAGTTCTTC
cdr3_aa: CASSPQPGQGAVNEQFF

cdr3_length: 12
v_call: TRBV2
d_call: TRBD1
j_call: TRBJ2-7
clone_size: .
cdr3_nt: TGTGCCAGCGGGGACAGGGTCTACGAGCAGTACTTC
cdr3_aa: CASGDRVYEQYF

cdr3_length: 16
v_call: TRBV3-1/TRBV3-2
d_call: TRBD1
j_call: TRBJ1-3
clone_size: .
cdr3_nt: TGTGCCAGCAGCCACGGACAGGGGGCTTATGGAAACACCATATATTTT
cdr3_aa: CASSHGQGAYGNTIYF

cdr3_length: 15
v_call: TRBV5-1
d_call: TRBD1
j_call: TRBJ1-2
clone_size: .
cdr3_nt: TGCGCCAGCAGCTTGACGACAGGGGTTAACTATGGCTACACCTTC
cdr3_aa: CASSLTTGVNYGYTF